The 21 T cell receptor beta chains below all came from one sample that was sequenced in a study of CD8 T cells in Susac syndrome. Reverse transcription of roughly 0.5 to 1 ug RNA was carried out with random hexamers. In TCRdb, the immunoSEQ multiplex PCR reads were re-called with MiXCR into one record per CDR3 protein. In the table there are 250,000 or so distinct CDR3 sequences, around 93% of which are singletons. What was sequenced was CD4+ T cells from PBMCs. The receptor set was obtained from a human donor with multiple sclerosis.

The V call is TRBV20-1, the J call TRBJ2-7; D might be TRBD2 (5 bases). Germline V gene lookup returns CDR1 DFQATT and CDR2 SNEGSKA (reference sequence). This CDR3 is 13 amino acids long. V was pared by 2 bases and J by 3 bases, with 11 bases between. CDR3 nucleotide sequence: TGCAGTGCTAGACTCGCCGGGATCTACGAGCAGTACTTC. Protein sequence: CSARLAGIYEQYF.

The chain joins TRBV30 to TRBJ1-1; 8 nucleotides line up with TRBD1. The V gene's germline CDR1 is GTSNPN and CDR2 SVGIG (reference sequence). V lost 4 bases and J lost 11; bases outside the gene matches: 6. The CDR3 extends over 11 amino acids. The CDR3 loop reads CAWTGQGGAFF. The CDR3 coding sequence is TGTGCCTGGACCGGACAGGGAGGTGCTTTCTTT.

The V gene is TRBV20-1, the J gene TRBJ1-1, with 9 positions matching TRBD1. The V gene end was trimmed by 4 bases and the J gene end by 6 bases; junction bases not matched to a gene: 9. The CDR3 has 14 amino acids. Germline CDR1 is DFQATT and CDR2 is SNEGSKA (reference sequence). The CDR3 DNA sequence: TGCAGTGCTACCTGGACAGGGGCGAGAGCTGAAGCTTTCTTT. Protein sequence: CSATWTGARAEAFF.

The chain employs TRBV9 and TRBJ2-3; D unclear. The CDR3 runs to 15 residues. CDR1 and CDR2 (germline): SGDLS, YYNGEE. The ends were cut back, 0 bases at V and 0 bases at J, with 8 bases in the middle. The CDR3 bases are TGTGCCAGCAGCGTAGGTGGCCACAGCACAGATACGCAGTATTTT. Translating it yields CASSVGGHSTDTQYF.

The CDR3 DNA is TGTGCCAGCAGTAGGGCGGGCGCTACAGATACGCAGTATTTT. This encodes CASSRAGATDTQYF. The chain combines TRBV25-1 with TRBJ2-3; tentative D call: TRBD2 (5 bases). The CDR3 is 14 amino acids. CDR1 is MGHDK and CDR2 is SYGVNS in the germline V gene. The V and J ends lost 5 bases and 3 bases respectively, with 12 bases between them.

The rearrangement uses TRBV27 and TRBJ1-2; D remains ambiguous. CDR1 is MNHEY, CDR2 SMNVEV, per germline (reference sequence). This CDR3 contains 13 residues. Trimming shortened V by 5 bases and J by 5 bases, and 12 bases separated the two germline ends. The CDR3 is CASSPRGIYGYTF. DNA for the CDR3: TGTGCCAGCAGTCCACGAGGGATTTATGGCTACACCTTC.

This sequence joins TRBV9 and TRBJ2-1, with D possibly TRBD1 on 6 matching bases. Per the germline V gene, CDR1 is SGDLS and CDR2 is YYNGEE. This CDR3 has 14 amino acids. The V end was cut by 3 bases, the J end by 10 bases, with 17 bases between. CDR3: CASSARTDTGEQFF. Written as DNA, the CDR3 is TGTGCCAGCAGCGCCCGGACGGACACAGGGGAGCAGTTCTTC.

The V and J genes are TRBV19 and TRBJ1-1; D perhaps matches TRBD1 (6 bases). Per germline, CDR1 LNHDA and CDR2 SQIVND (reference sequence). The CDR3 contains 13 residues. Trimming stripped 6 bases from V and 6 bases from J, with 14 bases between. CDR3 DNA sequence: TGTGCCAGTAGGAGGGGGGGCGGCGCTGAAGCTTTCTTT. Translated, it gives CASRRGGGAEAFF.

This clonotype has just one count. The chain recombines TRBV30 with TRBJ1-2; no definite D call. Looked up from germline, CDR1 is GTSNPN and CDR2 is SVGIG (reference sequence). Trimming removed 0 bases at V and 5 bases at J, with 13 bases between. This CDR3 comprises 14 residues. The CDR3 DNA sequence: TGTGCCTGGAGTGTCCCGGTTGCCGTTTATGGCTACACCTTC. This encodes CAWSVPVAVYGYTF.

This sequence joins TRBV15 and TRBJ2-3; 8 bases are a match to TRBD2. Germline CDR1 reads LNHNV; CDR2 reads YYDKDF (reference sequence). This CDR3 has 17 amino acids. V trimming: 0 bases; J trimming: 4 bases; junction bases outside the gene matches: 9. The CDR3 reads CATSRDRAGGVADTQYF. The CDR3 nucleotides read TGTGCCACCAGCAGAGATCGGGCGGGAGGAGTTGCAGATACGCAGTATTTT.

The chain has TRBV6-5 and TRBJ1-2; the match to TRBD1 covers 8 bases. V trimming: 7 bases; J trimming: 4 bases; junction bases outside the gene matches: 5. Per the germline V gene, CDR1 is MNHEY and CDR2 is SVGAGI. This CDR3 has 13 amino acids. Here the CDR3 reads CASIRGTGYGYTF. CDR3 sequence (DNA): TGTGCCAGCATCAGGGGGACAGGCTATGGCTACACCTTC.

V is TRBV30 and J is TRBJ2-7; D is uncertain. V was clipped by 2 bases and J by 2 bases, with 7 bases between them. CDR1 and CDR2 from the germline V gene are GTSNPN and SVGIG (reference sequence). CDR3 size: 12 residues. The CDR3, as DNA: TGTGCCTGGAGTTACAATACCTACGAGCAGTACTTC. Translation: CAWSYNTYEQYF. The full variable domain, with the rest looked up from reference TRBV30 and TRBJ2-7, is SQTIHQWPATLVQPVGSPLSLECTVEGTSNPNLYWYRQAAGRGLQLLFYSVGIGQISSEVPQNLSASRPQDRQFILSSKKLLLSDSGFYLCAWSYNTYEQYFGPGTRLTVT.

The V call is TRBV4-2, the J call TRBJ2-3; either TRBD1 or TRBD2 may supply D (5 bases each). The CDR3 length is 16 residues. The V gene lost 1 base and the J gene lost 1 base, with 12 bases spanning the gap. Germline loops: CDR1 LGHNA, CDR2 YNFKEQ. Here the CDR3 DNA reads TGTGCCAGCAGCCAAGGCCAGGGAGAGGGCACAGATACGCAGTATTTT. It specifies CASSQGQGEGTDTQYF.

V usage is TRBV7-8 and J usage is TRBJ2-7; tentative D call: TRBD1 (5 bases). CDR1 and CDR2 from the germline V gene are SGHVS and FQNEAQ. The CDR3 runs to 15 residues. V was cut by 5 bases and J by 8 bases, with 22 bases left in between. CDR3 nucleotides: TGTGCCAGCAGCAAACCCCCGTGGCAGGGTGGAAAGCAGTACGTC. It yields the protein CASSKPPWQGGKQYV.

The genes are TRBV2 and TRBJ1-1; tentative D call: TRBD1 (5 bases). The CDR3 loop spans 12 amino acids. V lost 6 bases and J lost 5, with 10 bases in between. Per the germline V gene, CDR1 is SNHLY and CDR2 is FYNNEI. Here the CDR3 reads CASRGGETEAFF. The CDR3 DNA sequence: TGTGCCAGCAGGGGAGGGGAGACTGAAGCTTTCTTT.

This clonotype was detected a few times. This rearrangement joins TRBV7-3 to TRBJ1-2, with D tentatively TRBD1 (5 bases). The ends were cut back, 5 bases at V and 4 bases at J, with 11 bases in the middle. Germline CDR1 and CDR2: SGHTA and FQGTGA. The CDR3 has 13 amino acids. CDR3 in amino acids: CASSRGTGYGYTF. The CDR3 bases are TGTGCCAGCAGCCGCGGCACAGGCTATGGCTACACCTTC.

The chain carries TRBV19 and TRBJ2-1, with 7 bases matching TRBD2. The junction had 6 bases not matched to a gene; V was cut back by 8 bases and J by 8 bases. Per germline, CDR1 LNHDA and CDR2 SQIVND (reference sequence). The CDR3 is 12 amino acids. The CDR3 reads CASWDYRHEQFF. DNA of the CDR3: TGTGCCAGTTGGGACTACCGACATGAGCAGTTCTTC.

This clonotype was seen just once. This chain connects TRBV20-1 to TRBJ1-4; D perhaps matches TRBD1 (6 bases). Trimming cost V 1 base and J 6 bases, with 12 bases left between them. This CDR3 is 14 amino acids long. Germline-derived CDR1 and CDR2 are DFQATT and SNEGSKA (reference sequence). CDR3 coding DNA: TGCAGTGCTAGAGCGGGGGCCGGGGATGAAAAACTGTTTTTT. Residues: CSARAGAGDEKLFF.

V and J are TRBV18 and TRBJ1-1; a possible D gene is TRBD1 (6 bases). This CDR3 contains 16 residues. Deletions cut 3 bases from V and 0 bases from J, with 14 bases between. Germline-derived CDR1 and CDR2 are KGHSH and LQKENI. CDR3 nucleotides: TGTGCCAGCTCACCGAAGGACAGAATGATGAACACTGAAGCTTTCTTT. Translating it yields CASSPKDRMMNTEAFF. Supplemented by reference TRBV18 and TRBJ1-1, the full variable domain reads NAGVMQNPRHLVRRRGQEARLRCSPMKGHSHVYWYRQLPEEGLKFMVYLQKENIIDESGMPKERFSAEFPKEGPSILRIQQVVRGDSAAYFCASSPKDRMMNTEAFFGQGTRLTVV.

This clonotype was seen just once. The chain employs TRBV4-1 and TRBJ1-4, with 11 bases aligning to TRBD1. Trimming cost V 4 bases and J 0 bases; bases outside gene matches: 7. CDR3 length equals 18 residues. In germline, CDR1 is MGHRA, CDR2 YSYEKL. The CDR3 DNA reads TGCGCCAGCAGCCCGCGGACAGGGGGCTCAGCAACTAATGAAAAACTGTTTTTT. It specifies CASSPRTGGSATNEKLFF.

The chain couples TRBV5-1 to TRBJ2-2; D call uncertain. Germline V CDR1 and CDR2: SGHRS, YFSETQ. Trimming stripped 0 bases from V and 5 bases from J, with 5 bases between. The CDR3 totals 13 residues. CDR3 sequence reads: CASSLEVTGELFF. The CDR3 coding sequence is TGCGCCAGCAGCTTGGAAGTTACCGGGGAGCTGTTTTTT.